Listed below are T cell receptor beta chains from one sample, sequenced in a study of control samples from healthy donors and cancer patients. Using immunoSEQ multiplex PCR, the repertoire was profiled, and TCRdb retains in-frame clones only, with some absent. The data show 45,000 or so clones, more than 70% seen once. The specimen was PBMCs. These receptors were obtained from a woman aged 55-75 years with lung cancer. Both conserved end residues are part of each CDR3. D genes are given only for firm matches. Clone size is not always given. Where it is, it says once, few, many or a class for expanded clones.

V gene,clone size,J gene,D gene,CDR3 DNA,CDR3 protein
TRBV28,NA,TRBJ2-7,NA,TGTGCCAGCACCCCAATCAGGGGCGGATACGAGCAGTACTTC,CASTPIRGGYEQYF
TRBV5-1,NA,TRBJ2-1,NA,TGCGCCAGCAGCTTGGAGCCGGGAGTAAGGGATGAGCAGTTCTTC,CASSLEPGVRDEQFF
TRBV6-2/TRBV6-3,NA,TRBJ1-1,NA,TGTGCCAGCAGTACTCCCCGCTACACTGAAGCTTTCTTT,CASSTPRYTEAFF
TRBV3-1/TRBV3-2,NA,TRBJ1-2,TRBD1,TGTGCCAGCAGCTTCGGACAGGGGGGTATCGGCTACACCTTC,CASSFGQGGIGYTF
TRBV7-6,NA,TRBJ1-3,NA,TGTGCCAGCAGCTTAGGCCCTGACACCGACTCTGGAAACACCATATATTTT,CASSLGPDTDSGNTIYF
TRBV28,NA,TRBJ1-5,NA,TGTGCCAGCAGTTTCCTGTCCGGGGTGAGCAATCAGCCCCAGCATTTT,CASSFLSGVSNQPQHF
TRBV3-1/TRBV3-2,NA,TRBJ1-1,NA,TGTGCCAGCAGCTACGCCCAAACGGAAGCTTTCTTT,CASSYAQTEAFF
TRBV13,NA,TRBJ2-7,TRBD2,TGTGCCAGCAGCTTGGCGGGAGGGCCCTACGAGCAGTACTTC,CASSLAGGPYEQYF
TRBV27,medium-sized,TRBJ2-1,NA,TGTGCCAGCAGTTTAAGGGAGATCTACAATGAGCAGTTCTTC,CASSLREIYNEQFF
TRBV28,NA,TRBJ2-7,NA,TGTGCCAGCAGTTCAGGGGTCAGTTTCTACGAGCAGTACTTC,CASSSGVSFYEQYF
TRBV29-1,NA,TRBJ1-1,NA,TGCAGCGTCTTGGGGTCAGGATTGAACACTGAAGCTTTCTTT,CSVLGSGLNTEAFF
TRBV19,NA,TRBJ2-1,NA,TGTGCCAGTAGCGGCCCGGGGTACAATGAGCAGTTCTTC,CASSGPGYNEQFF
TRBV27,NA,TRBJ2-1,TRBD1,TGTGCCAGCACCTGGGACAGGGACTACAATGAGCAGTTCTTC,CASTWDRDYNEQFF
TRBV7-7,NA,TRBJ2-5,TRBD2,TGTGCCAGCAGCCGGGGACTAGCGGGAGTCGGTGAGACCCAGTACTTC,CASSRGLAGVGETQYF
TRBV30,NA,TRBJ1-6,NA,TGTGCCTGGAGTGTATCAGGGCTGGTCTATTCACCCCTCCACTTT,CAWSVSGLVYSPLHF
TRBV27,NA,TRBJ2-7,NA,TGTGCCAGCAGTTTAGCGGGGAGATACGAGCAGTACTTC,CASSLAGRYEQYF
TRBV7-9,NA,TRBJ2-7,NA,TGTGCCAGCAGCGACAACCGAGGCGAGCAGTACTTC,CASSDNRGEQYF